This T cell receptor beta chain was identified during a study of blood T cell repertoires in COVID-19. For the study at large: Acute and convalescent COVID-19 specimens originated in the United States, Italy and Spain. PBMCs, B-cell-depleted T cells, or T cells were the source of the cDNA or gDNA that made up the material.

The CDR3 has 14 amino acids. The germline gives CDR1 SGHTA, CDR2 FQGTGA. Trimming shortened V by 10 bases and J by 4 bases, and 16 bases separated the two germline ends. Original processing notes: By means of reference gene primer amplification, nucleated cell counts were estimated. Assay: immunoSEQ multiplex PCR; the TCRdb copy retains only in-frame clones and omits some. V and J calls plus clone size are reproduced from that table; the DNA served to infer D and trimming. The table has hundreds of thousands of clones, 75% to 90% seen once. The source of this sequence is a woman between 55 and 75 years old with acute or convalescent COVID-19. Sequenced input: peripheral blood. The chain is built from TRBV7-3 and TRBJ2-2; D is undetermined. The CDR3 DNA reads TGTGCCACCAGGCGGCAGTCAGCCACCGGGGAGCTGTTTTTT. This encodes CATRRQSATGELFF.